These T cell receptor beta chains were read from a single sample in a study of regulatory T cells in long-lasting Graves disease. MiXCR, run by TCRdb on the multiplex PCR reads, gives a single entry per CDR3 protein. Of approximately 310,000 distinct CDR3 sequences in the sample, over 15% were seen once. Sequenced here: peripheral blood mononuclear cells (PBMCs), sampled at new diagnosis, from a patient treated with antithyroid drugs. The receptors were gathered from a female donor with Graves disease. Each CDR3 is given with its conserved first and last residue. Fields, in order: clone size, V gene, J gene, D gene, CDR3 DNA, CDR3 protein. D genes are given only for firm matches. For some rows the clone size is stated as once, few or many, or as a class when expanded; others skip it.

>many|TRBV27|TRBJ2-1|TRBD2
TGTGCCAGCAGTTTTTCGATAACGGGAGGTTTCTACAATGAGCAGTTCTTC
CASSFSITGGFYNEQFF
>few|TRBV10-1|TRBJ2-7|TRBD1
TGCGCCAGCAGTGAGGGGACAGGGGTCGAGCAGTACTTC
CASSEGTGVEQYF
>many|TRBV5-1|TRBJ2-2|NA
TGCGCCAGCAGCTTAGACTACCCACCCGGGGAGCTGTTTTTT
CASSLDYPPGELFF
>many|TRBV18|TRBJ2-3|NA
TGTGCCAGCTCACCACGACTAGGAGGCACAGATACGCAGTATTTT
CASSPRLGGTDTQYF
>many|TRBV3-1|TRBJ1-5|NA
TGTGCCAGCAGCCAATCGTGGACATCCGGGCAGCCCCAGCATTTT
CASSQSWTSGQPQHF
>many|TRBV11-3|TRBJ2-7|TRBD1
TGTGCCAGCAGCGGGACAGGGAGGTACGAGCAGTACTTC
CASSGTGRYEQYF
>many|TRBV27|TRBJ1-6|TRBD1
TGTGCCAGCTTGGCTCACAGGGGAAAACCCCTCCACTTT
CASLAHRGKPLHF
>many|TRBV3-1|TRBJ2-2|NA
TGTGCCAGCAGCCAAGAAAGGATAGGTACCAGGGTCACCGGGGAGCTGTTTTTT
CASSQERIGTRVTGELFF
>many|TRBV11-3|TRBJ2-3|NA
TGTGCCAGCAGCTTACTGGTGGGAGAGCCTGATACGCAGTATTTT
CASSLLVGEPDTQYF
>many|TRBV6-2/TRBV6-3|TRBJ2-7|TRBD1
TGTGCCAGCAGCCCCGACAGGGCCTCCTACGAGCAGTACTTC
CASSPDRASYEQYF
>NA|TRBV19|TRBJ1-1|NA
TGTGCCAGTAGTATAAACCCGGGAGGGCACACTGAAGCTTTCTTT
CASSINPGGHTEAFF
>many|TRBV5-1|TRBJ2-1|NA
TGCGCCAGCAAAACGGAACTTTACAATGAGCAGTTCTTC
CASKTELYNEQFF
>many|TRBV18|TRBJ1-2|NA
TGTGCCAGCTCACCCCGGGATTTTCCTAACTATGGCTACACCTTC
CASSPRDFPNYGYTF
>NA|TRBV3-1|TRBJ2-2|NA
TGTGCCAGCAGCCCGATGGGAGGCGGGGAGCTGTTTTTT
CASSPMGGGELFF
>many|TRBV10-3|TRBJ1-2|NA
TGTGCCATCAGTGATGGGGGGGTTACCTATGGCTACACCTTC
CAISDGGVTYGYTF
>few|TRBV6-2/TRBV6-3|TRBJ2-2|TRBD2
TGTGCCAGCAGTTACCCTAGCGGGATTGAAGGCACCGGGGAGCTGTTTTTT
CASSYPSGIEGTGELFF
>many|TRBV10-2|TRBJ1-5|TRBD1
TGTGCCAGCAGTCGTGGACAGGTAGGAGATCAGCCCCAGCATTTT
CASSRGQVGDQPQHF
>many|TRBV12-3/TRBV12-4|TRBJ2-7|NA
TGTGCCAGCAGTTTGGCAGGAGGGGTCTACGAGCAGTACTTC
CASSLAGGVYEQYF
>many|TRBV3-1|TRBJ2-1|NA
TGTGCCAGCAGCCAAGCGGACCATTCAGAGCAGTTCTTC
CASSQADHSEQFF
>many|TRBV20-1|TRBJ2-3|TRBD1
TGCAGTGCTCCTCGGACAGGGACGATAGATACGCAGTATTTT
CSAPRTGTIDTQYF
>NA|TRBV20-1|TRBJ2-1|NA
TGCAGTGCTAGCGGGAGCCACGAGCAGTTCTTC
CSASGSHEQFF
>many|TRBV11-2|TRBJ2-2|TRBD1
TGTGCCAGCAGCTCCGGACAGGGATGGACCGGGGAGCTGTTTTTT
CASSSGQGWTGELFF
>many|TRBV28|TRBJ2-7|TRBD1
TGTGCCAGCAGTTTAGGACAGGGGGGGACCTACGAGCAGTACTTC
CASSLGQGGTYEQYF
>many|TRBV9|TRBJ1-6|NA
TGTGCCAGCAGCGAGGCAGGGTCGGGGACTTCACCCCTCCACTTT
CASSEAGSGTSPLHF